The 14 T cell receptor beta chains given below trace back to one sample, sequenced in a study of TIL therapy for anti-PD-1-resistant metastatic lung cancer. Time point described: pre-treatment sample, taken before nivolumab and TIL therapy. Sequencing used immunoSEQ v3. Clones were sequenced by immunoSEQ multiplex PCR, and TCRdb holds only the in-frame ones, with some missing. Here the sample spans approximately 22,000 clones, about 70% being singletons. Sequencing was performed on blood, taken at baseline. The receptor source for this set is a person between 25 and 79 years old with non-small cell lung cancer.

This chain uses TRBV6-5 with TRBJ1-2, with D possibly TRBD1 on 5 matching bases. The CDR3 consists of 13 residues. Germline loops: CDR1 MNHEY, CDR2 SVGAGI. Trimming stripped 6 bases from V and 5 bases from J, with 13 bases between. The CDR3 sequence: CASSLDGGYGYTF. In nucleotides, the CDR3 is TGTGCCAGCAGCTTGGACGGGGGTTATGGCTACACCTTC.

The count of this clone is one. Written as DNA, the CDR3 is TGTGCCATCAGTGAAATGTTAGGGGGTCCACAAGAGACCCAGTACTTC. This codes for CAISEMLGGPQETQYF. The chain joins TRBV10-3 to TRBJ2-5; weak D call: TRBD1 (6 bases). Trimming removed 3 bases at V and 2 bases at J, with 16 bases between. The CDR3 covers 16 residues. CDR1 is ENHRY and CDR2 is SYGVKD in the germline V gene.

The chain couples TRBV5-1 to TRBJ2-7, with 7 bases identical to TRBD1. After removal of 7 bases from V and 5 bases from J, the junction contained 9 bases not matched to a gene. Germline V CDR1 and CDR2: SGHRS, YFSETQ. The CDR3 consists of 13 residues. The CDR3 nucleotides read TGCGCCAGCCACAGGACAGGTCGGAACGAGCAGTACTTC. Its translation: CASHRTGRNEQYF.

The V gene is TRBV9, the J gene TRBJ1-1; possibly TRBD1 for D (6 bases). The CDR3 totals 15 residues. The V gene's germline CDR1 is SGDLS and CDR2 YYNGEE. The V end lost 3 bases, the J end lost 4 bases, and 16 bases lay between the germline ends. Here the CDR3 reads CASSGLTGPGTEAFF. The DNA of the CDR3 is TGTGCCAGCAGCGGACTGACAGGACCCGGCACTGAAGCTTTCTTT.

The chain has TRBV2 and TRBJ1-1; D is ambiguous. The CDR3 extends over 14 amino acids. The ends were cut back, 8 bases at V and 4 bases at J, with 17 bases in the middle. Germline CDR1 is SNHLY and CDR2 is FYNNEI. The CDR3 sequence is CASQQSAVGTEAFF. The DNA for the CDR3 is TGTGCCAGCCAGCAGAGTGCGGTGGGCACTGAAGCTTTCTTT. The full variable domain, in which reference TRBV2 and TRBJ1-1 provide the parts outside the CDR3, is EPEVTQTPSHQVTQMGQEVILRCVPISNHLYFYWYRQILGQKVEFLVSFYNNEISEKSEIFDDQFSVERPDGSNFTLKIRSTKLEDSAMYFCASQQSAVGTEAFFGQGTRLTVV.

This clone has only a few counts. This chain joins TRBV13 and TRBJ2-7; either TRBD1 or TRBD2 may supply D (5 bases each). Trimming left V 4 bases short and J 0 bases short, with 13 bases between. From germline, CDR1 is PRHDT and CDR2 FYEKMQ (reference sequence). There are 15 residues in the CDR3. The CDR3 loop reads CASSSGTAVSYEQYF. CDR3 DNA: TGTGCCAGCAGCTCCGGGACGGCGGTCTCCTACGAGCAGTACTTC.

This clone was picked up one time. This chain links TRBV5-6 with TRBJ2-3; D perhaps matches TRBD2 (5 bases). CDR1 is SGHDT and CDR2 is YYEEEE in the germline V gene. The CDR3 length is 16 residues. Trimming removed 0 bases from V and 4 bases from J, with 15 bases in between. DNA of the CDR3: TGTGCCAGCAGCTTGGCCGGGGTCTGGGCAGCAGATACGCAGTATTTT. It specifies CASSLAGVWAADTQYF.

Worth noting for this clone: Other nucleotide sequences from this sample produce the same CDR3. V is TRBV7-3 and J is TRBJ1-1; TRBD1 is a possible D gene (5 bases). Trimming left V 0 bases short and J 2 bases short, with 7 bases between. In germline, CDR1 is SGHTA, CDR2 FQGTGA. CDR3 length: 14 amino acids. DNA for the CDR3: TGTGCCAGCAGCTTAACGGGGGGAAACACTGAAGCTTTCTTT. It is translated as CASSLTGGNTEAFF.

The chain joins TRBV5-6 to TRBJ2-7; 10 nucleotides match TRBD1. Trimming cost V 1 base and J 5 bases; bases outside gene matches: 9. This CDR3 spans 16 amino acids. Germline loops: CDR1 SGHDT, CDR2 YYEEEE. DNA for the CDR3: TGTGCCAGCAGCTTGCTAACCGGGACAGGGGTCCACGAGCAGTACTTC. This gives the protein CASSLLTGTGVHEQYF.

Notes on this clone: An end of the junction does not agree with germline; a read error may underlie this. J is TRBJ2-5 and V is TRBV11-2; TRBD1 agrees at 11 bases. CDR1 and CDR2 (germline): SGHAT, FQNNGV. The CDR3 length is 14 residues. The CDR3 region has the DNA TGTGCCAGCAGCTTGGACAGGGGGCAAGGGACCCAGTACTTC. Its protein is CASSLDRGQGTQYF.

This chain connects TRBV2 to TRBJ2-7; 7 bases line up with TRBD2. The CDR3 has 13 amino acids. CDR1 is SNHLY and CDR2 is FYNNEI in the germline V gene. The junction had 4 bases not matched to a gene; V was cut back by 7 bases and J by 1 base. The CDR3 bases are TGTGCCAGCACTGGGGGAGGGTCCTACGAGCAGTACTTC. Its translation is CASTGGGSYEQYF. The variable domain in full, completed from reference TRBV2 and TRBJ2-7, reads EPEVTQTPSHQVTQMGQEVILRCVPISNHLYFYWYRQILGQKVEFLVSFYNNEISEKSEIFDDQFSVERPDGSNFTLKIRSTKLEDSAMYFCASTGGGSYEQYFGPGTRLTVT.

The chain links TRBV12-3 or TRBV12-4 to TRBJ1-2; no reliable D call. The CDR3 spans 12 residues. Trimming removed 3 bases from V and 6 bases from J, with 8 bases in between. DNA of the CDR3: TGTGCCAGCAGTTTCCTCGGGGATGGCTACACCTTC. Its protein is CASSFLGDGYTF.

The chain has TRBV5-4 and TRBJ2-5; 9 positions agree with TRBD2. The V gene's germline CDR1 is SGHNT and CDR2 YYREEE (reference sequence). V shed 4 bases and J 2 bases; nucleotides not matched to a gene: 12. This CDR3 is 17 amino acids long. CDR3 sequence reads: CASSPPFFLAGQETQYF. In DNA form, the CDR3 reads TGTGCCAGCAGCCCACCCTTTTTTCTAGCGGGGCAAGAGACCCAGTACTTC.

In this sample, this clone turned up a few times. Here the CDR3 reads CASSRLSGGAQFF. The CDR3 region has the DNA TGTGCCAGCAGCCGACTTAGCGGGGGGGCCCAGTTCTTC. The rearrangement joins TRBV7-8 to TRBJ2-1, with 11 bases aligning to TRBD2. The CDR3 totals 13 residues. V shed 5 bases and J 13 bases; nucleotides not matched to a gene: 7. The germline gives CDR1 SGHVS, CDR2 FQNEAQ.